This T cell receptor (beta chain) was recorded in a study of T-cell memory formation after mild COVID-19. This CDR3 has 15 residues. The germline V gene has CDR1 MGHRA and CDR2 YSYEKL. V trimming: 4 bases; J trimming: 6 bases; junction bases outside the gene matches: 7. Each CDR3 protein gets one entry after TCRdb re-called the 5' RACE reads with MiXCR. The data show 140,000 or so distinct CDR3 sequences, roughly a fifth seen once. Note on this clonotype: Its antigen is undetermined.

Notes on the study in general: Clones shrinking from day 15 to 85 showed even CD4/CD8 mixes; later expanders tilted CD4+.

J is TRBJ2-2 and V is TRBV4-1; TRBD1 aligns across 8 bases. The sequence was collected from an adult woman who had mild COVID-19 (a few samples of this study predate the infection). Cell type and time point are not known. The sequenced material came from PBMCs or a T cell subset sorted from them (not recorded which). CDR3 sequence (DNA): TGCGCCAGCAGCCGCCCCGGGACAGGTTCCGGGGAGCTGTTTTTT. It codes for CASSRPGTGSGELFF.